This record looks at one T cell receptor (beta chain) sequence and its context. The antigen is not known. The CDR3 has 17 residues. V lost 5 bases to trimming and J lost 5 bases, with 24 bases between them. Only newly diagnosed hyperthyroidism patients aged 18 to 65, with under 2 months' duration, were enrolled. Beta-chain TCR CDR3 regions were amplified from RNA transcripts. After a first-round RT-PCR with HTBI primers, a second-round multiplex PCR was run. Each CDR3 protein is one row after TCRdb ran MiXCR on the multiplex PCR reads. The sample lists around 1,000,000 distinct CDR3 sequences, 35% to 40% occurring once. The source of the sample is a study of Graves' ophthalmopathy and Graves' hyperthyroidism. The study, taken as a whole, reports: Blood samples also showed most expanded thyroid clonotypes exceeding 0.001 frequency. Ophthalmopathy progression was predicted with 70.59% sensitivity and roughly 72% specificity.

The sequence was obtained from an adult man with Graves' hyperthyroidism. Sequencing used peripheral blood or thyroid tissue (not recorded which). The chain recombines TRBV12-3 or TRBV12-4 with TRBJ1-1; no firm D call. The CDR3 region is CASSLSRPRAGNTEAFF. DNA of the CDR3: TGTGCCAGCAGTCTTTCCCGGCCCCGAGCGGGCAATACTGAAGCTTTCTTT.